These T cell receptor beta chains were read from a single sample in a study of shared clonotypes between healthy human individuals. Libraries were prepared by immunoSEQ multiplex PCR; TCRdb keeps only in-frame clonotypes and omits some of them. The table shows approximately 2.5 million clones, with 80% to 95% occurring only once. Sequencing input: naive CD4+ T cells from PBMCs. These receptors came from a man between 18 and 29 years old in good health. Some clones in this sample may be carry-over from other donors' samples. Each CDR3 is given with its conserved first and last residue. The D gene is left open where the match is weak. Some rows have no size entry. The others give once, few or many, or a class for an expanded clone.

CDR3 protein	CDR3 DNA	D gene	V gene	clone size	J gene
CASSSRPTGNYGYTF	TGTGCCAGCAGCTCCAGGCCAACAGGGAACTATGGCTACACCTTC	.	TRBV7-9	few	TRBJ1-2
CAIGAATGTEAFF	TGTGCCATCGGAGCCGCAACGGGCACTGAAGCTTTCTTT	.	TRBV10-3	few	TRBJ1-1
CASNLGGLAGGDEQFF	TGTGCCAGCAACTTGGGAGGACTAGCGGGAGGGGATGAGCAGTTCTTC	TRBD2	TRBV28	.	TRBJ2-1
CASSEGPRGREQYF	TGTGCCAGCAGTGAAGGCCCCCGAGGTCGCGAGCAGTACTTC	.	TRBV6-1	.	TRBJ2-7
CASSPGLAGRETQYF	TGCGCCAGCAGCCCAGGACTAGCGGGGCGGGAGACCCAGTACTTC	TRBD2	TRBV5-1	.	TRBJ2-5
CASSVEGGLPGTKNIQYF	TGTGCCAGCAGCGTGGAGGGGGGACTACCTGGAACCAAAAACATTCAGTACTTC	.	TRBV9	.	TRBJ2-4
CASSDSATFEAFF	TGTGCCAGCAGTGATTCAGCGACGTTTGAAGCTTTCTTT	.	TRBV6-1	few	TRBJ1-1
CASSWSTPYNEQFF	TGTGCCAGCAGTTGGTCGACTCCCTACAATGAGCAGTTCTTC	.	TRBV28	.	TRBJ2-1
CASSLSWGGKETQYF	TGTGCCAGCAGTTTATCGTGGGGCGGGAAAGAGACCCAGTACTTC	.	TRBV27	.	TRBJ2-5
CASRGVDSGTSGINNEQYF	TGTGCCAGCAGGGGGGTGGACAGCGGGACTAGCGGTATTAATAACGAGCAGTACTTC	TRBD2	TRBV2	once	TRBJ2-7
CASSLKAEAFF	TGTGCCAGCAGTTTAAAAGCTGAAGCTTTCTTT	.	TRBV28	.	TRBJ1-1
CASSSVAGEAYNEQFF	TGTGCCAGCAGCTCCGTAGCGGGAGAAGCCTACAATGAGCAGTTCTTC	TRBD2	TRBV5-4	.	TRBJ2-1
CSAKTGTQLDTQYF	TGCAGCGCAAAGACAGGAACTCAATTAGATACGCAGTATTTT	.	TRBV29-1	.	TRBJ2-3
CASSYAAGELFF	TGTGCCAGCAGTTACGCCGCCGGGGAGCTGTTTTTT	.	TRBV6-5	.	TRBJ2-2
CAWSVMGYEQYF	TGTGCCTGGAGTGTAATGGGATACGAGCAGTACTTC	.	TRBV30	.	TRBJ2-7
CASSLVTGNRELFF	TGCGCCAGCAGCTTGGTGACAGGGAATAGGGAGCTGTTTTTT	TRBD1	TRBV5-1	.	TRBJ2-2
CASSWPGRVNYGYTF	TGTGCCAGCAGTTGGCCAGGGAGAGTAAACTATGGCTACACCTTC	.	TRBV28	.	TRBJ1-2
CASSRLVTGNNGYTF	TGTGCCAGCAGTAGACTGGTTACAGGAAATAATGGCTACACCTTC	.	TRBV6-5	.	TRBJ1-2
CASSAAGYNEQFF	TGTGCCAGCAGCGCCGCGGGGTACAATGAGCAGTTCTTC	.	TRBV5-5	.	TRBJ2-1
CASRLTRIPETDDQETQYF	TGCGCCAGCAGGCTAACAAGAATACCAGAGACAGACGACCAAGAGACCCAGTACTTC	.	TRBV5-1	.	TRBJ2-5
CASSSGPNTEAFF	TGTGCCAGCAGCTCTGGGCCGAACACTGAAGCTTTCTTT	.	TRBV7-7	.	TRBJ1-1
CASSVAGTGGNTIYF	TGTGCCAGCAGTGTAGCCGGGACAGGGGGAAACACCATATATTTT	TRBD1	TRBV25-1	.	TRBJ1-3
CASSVLNSNYGYTF	TGTGCCAGCAGCGTATTAAACTCTAACTATGGCTACACCTTC	.	TRBV9	.	TRBJ1-2